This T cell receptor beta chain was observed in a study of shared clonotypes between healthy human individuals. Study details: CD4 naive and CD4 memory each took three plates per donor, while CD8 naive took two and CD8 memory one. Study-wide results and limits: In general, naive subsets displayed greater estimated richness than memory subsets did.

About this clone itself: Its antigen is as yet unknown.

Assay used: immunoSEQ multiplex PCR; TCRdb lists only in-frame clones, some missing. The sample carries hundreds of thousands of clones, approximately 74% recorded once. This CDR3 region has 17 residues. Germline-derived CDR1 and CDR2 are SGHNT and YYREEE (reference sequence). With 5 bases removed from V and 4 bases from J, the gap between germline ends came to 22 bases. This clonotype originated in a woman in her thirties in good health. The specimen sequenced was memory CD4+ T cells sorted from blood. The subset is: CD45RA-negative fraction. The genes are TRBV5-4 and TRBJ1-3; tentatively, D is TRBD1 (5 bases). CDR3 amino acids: CASRPTPGTEKGNTIYF. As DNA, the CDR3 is TGTGCCAGCAGACCGACCCCAGGGACTGAGAAGGGAAACACCATATATTTT.